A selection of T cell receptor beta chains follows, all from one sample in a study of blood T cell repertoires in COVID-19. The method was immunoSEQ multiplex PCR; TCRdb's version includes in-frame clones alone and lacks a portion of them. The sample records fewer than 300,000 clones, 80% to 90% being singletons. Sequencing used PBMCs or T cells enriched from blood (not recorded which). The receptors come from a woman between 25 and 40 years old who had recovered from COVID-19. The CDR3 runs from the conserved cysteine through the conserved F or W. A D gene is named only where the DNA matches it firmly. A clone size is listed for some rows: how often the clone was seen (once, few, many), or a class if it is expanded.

CDR3: CATGHEGTGSTDTQYF; DNA: TGTGCCACAGGACATGAAGGGACAGGAAGCACAGATACGCAGTATTTT; size: -; J: TRBJ2-3; D: TRBD1; V: TRBV24-1
CDR3: CSVWTGSNTEAFF; DNA: TGCAGCGTTTGGACAGGGAGTAACACTGAAGCTTTCTTT; size: -; J: TRBJ1-1; D: TRBD1; V: TRBV29-1
CDR3: CASSSLDSSTEAFF; DNA: TGCGCCAGCAGCTCGCTGGACAGTAGCACTGAAGCTTTCTTT; size: once; J: TRBJ1-1; D: -; V: TRBV5-1
CDR3: CASSTGIADTQYF; DNA: TGTGCCAGTAGTACCGGGATTGCAGATACGCAGTATTTT; size: -; J: TRBJ2-3; D: -; V: TRBV19
CDR3: CATSDYLGSSYNEQFF; DNA: TGTGCCACCAGTGATTACTTAGGGAGCTCCTACAATGAGCAGTTCTTC; size: -; J: TRBJ2-1; D: -; V: TRBV24-1
CDR3: CASSLAGGNARGNTIYF; DNA: TGTGCCAGCAGCTTAGCGGGGGGGAACGCGCGGGGAAACACCATATATTTT; size: -; J: TRBJ1-3; D: -; V: TRBV7-2
CDR3: CASSHIAGGRETQYF; DNA: TGTGCCAGCAGCCATATAGCGGGGGGGCGAGAGACCCAGTACTTC; size: -; J: TRBJ2-5; D: TRBD2; V: TRBV7-8
CDR3: CASLDRVGEKLFF; DNA: TGTGCCAGCCTGGACAGGGTAGGGGAAAAACTGTTTTTT; size: once; J: TRBJ1-4; D: TRBD1; V: TRBV11-2
CDR3: CATSDRRSFNNEQFF; DNA: TGTGCCACCAGTGATCGCAGGTCCTTTAACAATGAGCAGTTCTTC; size: -; J: TRBJ2-1; D: -; V: TRBV24-1
CDR3: CASSLGTGLQRGSPLHF; DNA: TGCGCCAGCAGCTTGGGGACAGGGCTTCAAAGGGGTTCACCCCTCCACTTT; size: once; J: TRBJ1-6; D: TRBD1; V: TRBV5-1
CDR3: CASKERHYGYTF; DNA: TGTGCCAGCAAGGAGCGGCACTATGGCTACACCTTC; size: -; J: TRBJ1-2; D: -; V: TRBV6-5
CDR3: CASRWRGNTEAFF; DNA: TGTGCCAGCAGGTGGAGGGGGAACACTGAAGCTTTCTTT; size: few; J: TRBJ1-1; D: -; V: TRBV27
CDR3: CASTRRGGNSPLHF; DNA: TGTGCCAGCACCAGGAGGGGGGGCAATTCACCCCTCCACTTT; size: -; J: TRBJ1-6; D: -; V: TRBV6-5
CDR3: CASKGQHLASPLHF; DNA: TGCGCCAGCAAGGGACAGCATCTGGCTTCACCCCTCCACTTT; size: -; J: TRBJ1-6; D: TRBD1; V: TRBV10-1
CDR3: CASSLGQGQETQYF; DNA: TGCGCCAGCAGCTTGGGGCAGGGCCAAGAGACCCAGTACTTC; size: -; J: TRBJ2-5; D: -; V: TRBV5-1
CDR3: CASNPFDSPAEAFF; DNA: TGTGCCAGCAACCCCTTCGACAGCCCTGCTGAAGCTTTCTTT; size: -; J: TRBJ1-1; D: -; V: TRBV28
CDR3: CASSPLVTITDTQYF; DNA: TGTGCCAGCAGCCCCCTAGTAACGATCACAGATACGCAGTATTTT; size: -; J: TRBJ2-3; D: -; V: TRBV7-2
CDR3: CAISGTGGLENGYTF; DNA: TGTGCCATCAGTGGGACAGGGGGCTTGGAAAATGGCTACACCTTC; size: few; J: TRBJ1-2; D: TRBD1; V: TRBV10-3
CDR3: CASSQDAGPQHF; DNA: TGTGCCAGCAGCCAAGATGCCGGGCCCCAGCATTTT; size: few; J: TRBJ1-5; D: -; V: TRBV3-1/TRBV3-2
CDR3: CASSYSGAGPNTEAFF; DNA: TGTGCCAGCAGTTACTCGGGGGCAGGACCGAACACTGAAGCTTTCTTT; size: -; J: TRBJ1-1; D: -; V: TRBV6-5
CDR3: CASTTGTGSGYTF; DNA: TGTGCCAGCACAACCGGGACAGGGAGTGGCTACACCTTC; size: -; J: TRBJ1-2; D: TRBD1; V: TRBV28
CDR3: CATSGTSGRAVLNEQFF; DNA: TGTGCCACCAGCGGGACTAGCGGGAGGGCCGTTTTAAATGAGCAGTTCTTC; size: -; J: TRBJ2-1; D: TRBD2; V: TRBV24-1
CDR3: CASSQLTGGTEAFF; DNA: TGCGCCAGCAGCCAACTTACAGGGGGCACTGAAGCTTTCTTT; size: -; J: TRBJ1-1; D: TRBD1; V: TRBV4-1
CDR3: CASSLEDYPSYEQYF; DNA: TGTGCCAGCAGCTTGGAGGACTATCCGTCCTACGAGCAGTACTTC; size: -; J: TRBJ2-7; D: -; V: TRBV7-6
CDR3: CASSLVGTSGPLAKNIQYF; DNA: TGTGCCAGCAGCTTAGTCGGGACTAGCGGGCCTCTAGCCAAAAACATTCAGTACTTC; size: -; J: TRBJ2-4; D: TRBD2; V: TRBV7-9
CDR3: CASSLGQGDQPQHF; DNA: TGTGCCAGCAGCTTGGGACAGGGAGATCAGCCCCAGCATTTT; size: -; J: TRBJ1-5; D: TRBD1; V: TRBV7-9
CDR3: CASSPSIGRGNEKLFF; DNA: TGTGCCAGCAGCCCCTCCATCGGGAGGGGGAATGAAAAACTGTTTTTT; size: -; J: TRBJ1-4; D: -; V: TRBV3-1/TRBV3-2
CDR3: CASSLGLGGLGTEAFF; DNA: TGTGCCAGCAGCTTAGGCCTGGGAGGGCTAGGGACTGAAGCTTTCTTT; size: -; J: TRBJ1-1; D: -; V: TRBV11-2
CDR3: CAWKFGGQETQYF; DNA: TGTGCCTGGAAATTCGGGGGCCAAGAGACCCAGTACTTC; size: once; J: TRBJ2-5; D: -; V: TRBV30
CDR3: CASSLEQGEAFF; DNA: TGTGCCAGCAGCTTAGAACAGGGTGAAGCTTTCTTT; size: -; J: TRBJ1-1; D: -; V: TRBV11-2
CDR3: CASSLTGGNTEAFF; DNA: TGTGCCAGCAGCTTAACTGGAGGAAACACTGAAGCTTTCTTT; size: few; J: TRBJ1-1; D: -; V: TRBV7-9
CDR3: CASSPGTSGSYNEQFF; DNA: TGTGCCAGCAGTCCAGGGACTAGCGGATCCTACAATGAGCAGTTCTTC; size: few; J: TRBJ2-1; D: TRBD2; V: TRBV28
CDR3: CASSPQGLLNEKLFF; DNA: TGTGCCAGCAGTCCCCAGGGCCTACTTAATGAAAAACTGTTTTTT; size: -; J: TRBJ1-4; D: -; V: TRBV6-2/TRBV6-3
CDR3: CASSFQQGYQETQYF; DNA: TGTGCCAGCAGTTTTCAACAGGGGTATCAAGAGACCCAGTACTTC; size: -; J: TRBJ2-5; D: TRBD1; V: TRBV27
CDR3: CASSQESRAGDTQYF; DNA: TGCGCCAGCAGCCAAGAATCCAGGGCTGGGGATACGCAGTATTTT; size: -; J: TRBJ2-3; D: -; V: TRBV4-1
CDR3: CASSARGGSEQYF; DNA: TGTGCCAGCAGCGCGCGGGGGGGATCCGAGCAGTACTTC; size: -; J: TRBJ2-7; D: TRBD2; V: TRBV9
CDR3: CASRAQTGRGNFYGYTF; DNA: TGTGCCAGCAGGGCCCAAACCGGACGGGGGAACTTCTATGGCTACACCTTC; size: -; J: TRBJ1-2; D: -; V: TRBV27
CDR3: CASSPGGNQPQHF; DNA: TGTGCCAGCAGTCCAGGGGGCAATCAGCCCCAGCATTTT; size: -; J: TRBJ1-5; D: -; V: TRBV7-9
CDR3: CASSQRGIYNEQFF; DNA: TGTGCCAGCAGCCAAAGAGGGATCTACAATGAGCAGTTCTTC; size: -; J: TRBJ2-1; D: -; V: TRBV3-1/TRBV3-2
CDR3: CASTEGPHTGELFF; DNA: TGCGCCAGCACGGAGGGACCCCACACCGGGGAGCTGTTTTTT; size: -; J: TRBJ2-2; D: -; V: TRBV5-1
CDR3: CASSLTGETYGYTF; DNA: TGCGCCAGCAGCTTAACAGGGGAGACCTATGGCTACACCTTC; size: -; J: TRBJ1-2; D: TRBD1; V: TRBV5-1
CDR3: CAISEAWENSYNSPLHF; DNA: TGTGCCATCTCGGAGGCCTGGGAGAACTCCTATAATTCACCCCTCCACTTT; size: -; J: TRBJ1-6; D: -; V: TRBV10-3
CDR3: CASSATGQIQETQYF; DNA: TGTGCCAGCAGCGCAACGGGACAGATCCAAGAGACCCAGTACTTC; size: -; J: TRBJ2-5; D: TRBD1; V: TRBV9
CDR3: CASRLAGGRGTDTQYF; DNA: TGTGCCAGCAGACTAGCGGGGGGTAGGGGCACAGATACGCAGTATTTT; size: once; J: TRBJ2-3; D: TRBD2; V: TRBV3-1/TRBV3-2
CDR3: CASSSGAVSGNTIYF; DNA: TGCGCCAGCAGCTCTGGGGCCGTCTCTGGAAACACCATATATTTT; size: -; J: TRBJ1-3; D: -; V: TRBV5-1
CDR3: CASSQRLAGDTDTQYF; DNA: TGTGCCAGCAGTCAACGGTTAGCGGGGGACACAGATACGCAGTATTTT; size: -; J: TRBJ2-3; D: TRBD2; V: TRBV7-2
CDR3: CASSSGTGLTEAFF; DNA: TGTGCCAGCAGTTCCGGGACAGGGCTCACTGAAGCTTTCTTT; size: -; J: TRBJ1-1; D: TRBD1; V: TRBV27
CDR3: CASSLDAWRTEPGYTF; DNA: TGCGCCAGCAGCTTGGATGCGTGGAGGACAGAGCCTGGCTACACCTTC; size: -; J: TRBJ1-2; D: -; V: TRBV5-1
CDR3: CASSPLLTAYNEQFF; DNA: TGTGCCAGCTCACCACTACTGACAGCCTACAATGAGCAGTTCTTC; size: -; J: TRBJ2-1; D: -; V: TRBV18
CDR3: CASSSLDNSPLHF; DNA: TGTGCCAGCAGTTCTCTAGACAATTCACCCCTCCACTTT; size: -; J: TRBJ1-6; D: -; V: TRBV6-5